The TCR beta chain described here comes from a study of shared clonotypes between healthy human individuals. About the research overall: Three plates each covered CD4 naive and memory; CD8 naive two, CD8 memory one. The study, taken as a whole, reports: Researchers found naive subsets generally carried larger estimated richness than memory subsets. In having few donors, the study represented limited genetic and exposure-history diversity.

In regard to this clone: Its specificity is unknown.

The V and J ends lost 7 bases and 4 bases, in that order; junction bases with no gene match: 15. This CDR3 region has 16 residues. The germline V gene encodes CDR1 MNHEY and CDR2 SMNVEV (reference sequence). Template for every sorted-subset replicate PCR totaled 150 to 250 ng DNA, some 30,000 T cell genomes. Data came from immunoSEQ multiplex PCR; TCRdb stores just in-frame clones and leaves some out. The sample shows 2 million to 3 million clones, over 85% of them seen only once. The sequencing sample was made of naive CD4+ T cells from PBMCs. Regarding subset: CD45RA+ positively selected. The TCR sequence derives from a young man in good health. Some clones in this sample may be carry-over from other donors' samples. The genes are TRBV27 and TRBJ1-2, with 7 positions matching TRBD1. The CDR3 sequence: CASTPSFGTVPYGYTF. CDR3 DNA sequence: TGTGCCAGCACCCCGAGCTTCGGGACAGTCCCCTATGGCTACACCTTC.